This TCR beta chain is drawn from a study of tumor-infiltrating lymphocytes in localized non-small cell lung cancer. Only in-frame clones appear in the TCRdb table, and some are missing; sequencing was by immunoSEQ multiplex PCR. Here the sample spans about 9,700 clones, 60% to 80% being singletons. V trimming: 1 base; J trimming: 2 bases; junction bases outside the gene matches: 3. CDR1 and CDR2 (germline): SGHAT, FQDESV (reference sequence). The CDR3 covers 16 residues. With regard to this clone: What it recognizes is unknown.

General study findings and limits: IM1 and IM2 tumors showed no difference in T-cell fraction. Technical variation could not be separated from intratumor heterogeneity here. Not all patients were TCR sequenced, owing to tissue quantity.

The receptor was derived from a human donor with non-small cell lung cancer. Sequencing was performed on lung tumor tissue. The rearrangement links TRBV11-1 to TRBJ2-3, with 10 positions matching TRBD2. Here the CDR3 DNA reads TGTGCCAGCAGCTTAGGGACTAGCGGATTCACAGATACGCAGTATTTT. It codes for CASSLGTSGFTDTQYF.